This T cell receptor beta chain was obtained from a study of blood T cells in healthy people across ages. About the research overall: Template switching recovered approximately one barcoded beta molecule for every two T cells. Overall study results and limits: Per million T cells, the diversity of TCR beta decreased roughly linearly as age advanced.

Using a J-beta primer mix together with a sample-barcoded 5' primer, a second PCR was run for about 7 to 12 cycles. Carrying 12 random nucleotides, a template-switch adaptor labeled each individual cDNA molecule. Via MiXCR, TCRdb re-called the 5' RACE reads, giving one row per CDR3 protein. The table includes about 680,000 distinct CDR3 sequences, approximately 49% detected once. The sample holds one count of this clonotype. The antigen is not known. Each sample had at least 6 million PBMCs isolated. This CDR3 is built from 13 residues. Per the germline V gene, CDR1 is MNHEY and CDR2 is SMNVEV (reference sequence). The V and J ends lost 7 bases and 6 bases respectively, with 13 bases between them.

Specimen: blood. The TCR was taken from a woman aged 55-70 years in good health. This chain joins TRBV27 and TRBJ2-1; D ambiguous. CDR3 in amino acids: CASTRVLGNEQFF. As DNA, the CDR3 is TGTGCCAGCACCCGAGTACTGGGCAATGAGCAGTTCTTC.